This entry lists 8 T cell receptor beta chains sequenced from one sample in a study of molecular identifiers for immune sequencing clone quantification. TCRdb reprocessed the PCR reads via MiXCR and lists one record per CDR3 protein. The sample lists 50,000 to 75,000 distinct CDR3 sequences; around a fifth were seen once. Specimen: naive CD8+ T cells from blood, with Jurkat cell RNA spiked in. The subset: FACS-sorted CD8+CD4-CCR7+CD45RA+ naive T cells. The receptor set was obtained from a human donor in good health. Some libraries in this study had Jurkat cell RNA spiked in.

This clonotype was counted once. One junction end does not reproduce the germline sequence, and a read error may be involved. The genes are TRBV7-9 and TRBJ2-7; D possibly uses TRBD1 or TRBD2 (5 bases each). Germline CDR1 is SEHNR and CDR2 is FQNEAQ (reference sequence). The CDR3 is made up of 15 amino acids. CDR3 amino acids: CASGLGTLLPWEQYF. The CDR3 DNA reads as TGTGCCAGCGGCTTAGGGACGCTACTCCCCTGGGAGCAGTACTTC. Looking up the rest from reference TRBV7-9 and TRBJ2-7 gives the full variable domain: DTGVSQNPRHKITKRGQNVTFRCDPISEHNRLYWYRQTLGQGPEFLTYFQNEAQLEKSRLLSDRFSAERPKGSFSTLEIQRTEQGDSAMYLCASGLGTLLPWEQYFGPGTRLTVT.

This clonotype was picked up many times. This chain connects TRBV21-1 to TRBJ2-7; no DNA check was done on the table's D call, TRBD2. TRBV21-1 is a listed pseudogene. CDR3 length: 14 amino acids. CDR3 amino acids: CASSKGGLSYEQYF. CDR3 bases: TGTGCCAGCAGCAAAGGGGGACTCAGCTACGAGCAGTACTTC.

This chain links TRBV10-3 with TRBJ2-1, with D possibly matching TRBD2 (7 bases). V was pared by 0 bases and J by 9 bases, with 18 bases between. The CDR3 extends over 16 amino acids. Per the germline V gene, CDR1 is ENHRY and CDR2 is SYGVKD. The CDR3 loop is CAISESGGGLQSEQFF. The CDR3 region has the DNA TGTGCCATCAGTGAGTCGGGGGGGGGGCTTCAGTCTGAGCAGTTCTTC.

As for this clonotype: A much larger clonotype is one base distant, so this may be a read error. The chain recombines TRBV3-1 with TRBJ2-3; TRBD1 is a possible D gene (7 bases). The CDR3 consists of 20 residues. Germline assignment: CDR1 LGHDT and CDR2 YNNKEL (reference sequence). Here the CDR3 DNA reads TGTGTCAGCAGCCTGACAGGGTCGCCTAGCGCGGTCCTTAGCACAGATACGCAGTATTTT. Amino acid sequence: CVSSLTGSPSAVLSTDTQYF.

This clonotype was counted many times. The chain recombines TRBV29-1 with TRBJ2-7; possibly TRBD1 for D (6 bases). Germline lookup yields CDR1 SQVTM and CDR2 ANQGSEA. The CDR3 has 12 amino acids. V shed 4 bases and J shed 13 bases, with 20 bases lying between them. The CDR3 loop reads CSVVHPTGFVYF. The CDR3 nucleotides are TGCAGCGTTGTCCACCCCACAGGGTTTGTCTACTTC.

V usage is TRBV20-1 and J usage is TRBJ2-1; D assignment may be TRBD1 or TRBD2 (5 bases each). The V end was cut by 0 bases, the J end by 4 bases, with 10 bases between. The germline CDR1 and CDR2 sequences are DFQATT and SNEGSKA (reference sequence). The CDR3 length is 14 residues. CDR3 nucleotides: TGCAGTGCTAGAGATGGGGACCTTTACAATGAGCAGTTCTTC. Translation gives CSARDGDLYNEQFF.

The CDR3, as DNA: TGCAGTGCTAGAGCTAAGGATTTGCTCTACAATGAGCAGTTCTTC. This gives the protein CSARAKDLLYNEQFF. The chain joins TRBV20-1 to TRBJ2-1; D gene ambiguous. Germline CDR1 is DFQATT and CDR2 is SNEGSKA (reference sequence). CDR3 size: 15 residues. The V and J ends lost 1 base and 3 bases respectively, with 13 bases between them.

This clonotype was counted between two and nine times. The rearrangement links TRBV7-9 to TRBJ2-1, with 10 bases lining up with TRBD2. This CDR3 region has 14 residues. The J segment lost 7 bases and the V segment lost 5 bases, leaving 5 bases of the junction unmatched. The germline V gene encodes CDR1 SEHNR and CDR2 FQNEAQ (reference sequence). The CDR3 region has the DNA TGTGCCAGCAGCCCAGCGGGAGGGCCGAATGAGCAGTTCTTC. This gives the protein CASSPAGGPNEQFF. Full variable domain (outside the CDR3, taken from reference TRBV7-9 and TRBJ2-1): DTGVSQNPRHKITKRGQNVTFRCDPISEHNRLYWYRQTLGQGPEFLTYFQNEAQLEKSRLLSDRFSAERPKGSFSTLEIQRTEQGDSAMYLCASSPAGGPNEQFFGPGTRLTVL.